The 10 T cell receptor beta chains given below trace back to one sample, sequenced in a study of radiotherapy plus CTLA-4 blockade in lung cancer. The repertoire was sequenced with immunoSEQ multiplex PCR; TCRdb's copy has only in-frame clones and lacks some. This sample yields about 31,000 clones, of which roughly 70% are seen a single time; around 4.5% belongs to the top ten. The sequencing used peripheral blood, collected from a patient treated with radiotherapy plus ipilimumab. The receptors stem from a human donor with non-small cell lung cancer whose response to radiotherapy plus ipilimumab could not be evaluated.

This clone came up once. The J gene is TRBJ2-1, the V gene TRBV23-1, with 8 bases matching TRBD2. TRBV23-1 is an ORF, with its function uncertain. This CDR3 comprises 17 residues. Germline trimming cut 4 bases from V and 1 base from J; bases unmatched to any gene: 9. The DNA of the CDR3 is TGCGCCAGCAGTCCAGGTGGAGCTAGCGGGTCCTACAATGAGCAGTTCTTC. Translating it yields CASSPGGASGSYNEQFF.

This clone came up a few times. The chain employs TRBV10-1 and TRBJ1-1; tentative D call: TRBD1 (5 bases). Trimming removed 0 bases at V and 4 bases at J, with 12 bases between. The CDR3 is 15 amino acids. Germline loops: CDR1 WNHNN, CDR2 SYGVQD (reference sequence). The CDR3 loop reads CASSESYGGTTEAFF. CDR3 DNA: TGCGCCAGCAGTGAGTCTTACGGGGGGACCACTGAAGCTTTCTTT.

V gene TRBV27 combines with J gene TRBJ1-6; no firm D call. Germline CDR1 MNHEY, CDR2 SMNVEV (reference sequence). The CDR3 spans 14 residues. Trimming cost V 2 bases and J 7 bases, with 9 bases left between them. The CDR3 sequence: CASSLRDPNSPLHF. CDR3 nucleotides: TGTGCCAGCAGTTTACGGGATCCGAATTCACCCCTCCACTTT.

The chain links TRBV27 to TRBJ2-1; 9 positions agree with TRBD2. CDR3 length equals 15 residues. Germline V lookup: CDR1 MNHEY, CDR2 SMNVEV (reference sequence). V shed 2 bases, J shed 2 bases, and the junction held 1 base outside the gene matches. CDR3 sequence: CASSLSGRTYNEQFF. The CDR3 coding sequence is TGTGCCAGCAGTTTAAGCGGGAGGACCTACAATGAGCAGTTCTTC.

This clone is labeled large. This chain uses TRBV19 with TRBJ2-5, with 7 bases fitting TRBD1. Trimming at V came to 1 base and at J to 2 bases, leaving 4 bases not matched to a gene. The CDR3 spans 15 residues. Germline V CDR1 and CDR2: LNHDA, SQIVND (reference sequence). CDR3 loop: CASSIGYRGQETQYF. DNA of the CDR3: TGTGCCAGTAGTATAGGATACAGGGGACAAGAGACCCAGTACTTC.

The chain combines TRBV7-3 with TRBJ2-1; weak D call: TRBD2 (6 bases). The germline CDR1 and CDR2 sequences are SGHTA and FQGTGA. The CDR3 is made up of 15 amino acids. Trimming left V 2 bases short and J 6 bases short, with 14 bases between. The CDR3 protein is CASSLSGGVGNEQFF. DNA for the CDR3: TGTGCCAGCAGCTTATCCGGGGGAGTCGGCAATGAGCAGTTCTTC.

J is TRBJ2-3 and V is TRBV30; D perhaps matches TRBD2 (6 bases). Trimming stripped 5 bases from V and 5 bases from J, with 11 bases between. CDR1 is GTSNPN, CDR2 SVGIG, per germline (reference sequence). This CDR3 has 12 amino acids. CDR3 DNA sequence: TGTGCCTGGTCGGGAGCGGAAGATACGCAGTATTTT. Its protein is CAWSGAEDTQYF.

The chain is built from TRBV2 and TRBJ2-1; the D is unclear. Between the trimmed V and J ends, which lost 1 base and 4 bases, there was a span of 11 bases. CDR3 size: 15 residues. Germline-derived CDR1 and CDR2 are SNHLY and FYNNEI. The CDR3 bases are TGTGCCAGCAGTGAAGTAGCTTCCCGATACAATGAGCAGTTCTTC. This encodes CASSEVASRYNEQFF.

In its sample, this clone was seen a few times. The chain couples TRBV7-2 to TRBJ1-3; the D gene is possibly TRBD1 (6 bases). Trimming shortened V by 4 bases and J by 0 bases, and 13 bases separated the two germline ends. CDR1 is SGHTA, CDR2 FQGNSA, per germline. The CDR3 totals 16 residues. The CDR3 protein is CASSSHRVPSGNTIYF. CDR3 DNA: TGTGCCAGCAGCTCACACAGGGTCCCCTCTGGAAACACCATATATTTT. Full variable domain (outside the CDR3, taken from reference TRBV7-2 and TRBJ1-3): GAGVSQSPSNKVTEKGKDVELRCDPISGHTALYWYRQSLGQGLEFLIYFQGNSAPDKSGLPSDRFSAERTGGSVSTLTIQRTQQEDSAVYLCASSSHRVPSGNTIYFGEGSWLTVV.

The rearrangement links TRBV7-2 to TRBJ2-5, with 9 bases identical to TRBD1. The CDR3 spans 15 residues. Trimming took 4 bases from V and 5 from J; bases not matched to a gene: 8. Germline V gene data show CDR1 as SGHTA and CDR2 as FQGNSA. CDR3 sequence: CASSWGQGRMETQYF. The CDR3, as DNA: TGTGCCAGCAGCTGGGGACAGGGCAGAATGGAGACCCAGTACTTC.